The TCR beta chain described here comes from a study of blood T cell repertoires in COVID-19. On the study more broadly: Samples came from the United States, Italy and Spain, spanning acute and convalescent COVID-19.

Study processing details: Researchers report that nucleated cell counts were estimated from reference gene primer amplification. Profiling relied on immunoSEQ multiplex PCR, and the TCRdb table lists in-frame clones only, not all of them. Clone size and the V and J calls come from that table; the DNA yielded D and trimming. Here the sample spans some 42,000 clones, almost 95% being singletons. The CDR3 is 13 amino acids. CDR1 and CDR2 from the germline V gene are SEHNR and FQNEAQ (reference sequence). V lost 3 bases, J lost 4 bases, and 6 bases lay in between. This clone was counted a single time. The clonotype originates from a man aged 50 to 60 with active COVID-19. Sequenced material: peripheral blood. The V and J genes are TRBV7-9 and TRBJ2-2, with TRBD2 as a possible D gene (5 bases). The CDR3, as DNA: TGTGCCAGCAGCTTGAGCGGCACCGGGGAGCTGTTTTTT. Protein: CASSLSGTGELFF.